Presented here are 14 T cell receptor beta chains from one specimen sequenced in a study of CD8 T cells in Susac syndrome. Reverse transcription used roughly 0.45 to 1 ug RNA and random hexamers. TCRdb redid the calling of the immunoSEQ multiplex PCR reads with MiXCR, one entry per CDR3 protein. The data contain 100,000 to 150,000 distinct CDR3 sequences, just over 90% of them singletons. The specimen was CD8+ T cells from PBMCs. The receptors shown here come from a human donor with multiple sclerosis.

The DNA of the CDR3 is TGTGCCAGCAGCCCAGGACAGAACAATCAGCCCCAGCATTTT. As protein: CASSPGQNNQPQHF. The chain employs TRBV12-3 or TRBV12-4 and TRBJ1-5; tentatively, D is TRBD1 (6 bases). This CDR3 contains 14 residues. Trimming removed 6 bases from V and 3 bases from J, with 12 bases in between.

The chain uses TRBV15 and TRBJ2-5; D is tentatively TRBD1 or TRBD2 (5 bases each). The CDR3 runs to 11 residues. Germline V lookup: CDR1 LNHNV, CDR2 YYDKDF (reference sequence). Between the trimmed V and J ends, which lost 10 bases and 2 bases, there was a span of 8 bases. CDR3: CAIWGQETQYF. In DNA form, the CDR3 reads TGTGCCATATGGGGGCAAGAGACCCAGTACTTC.

This chain uses TRBV7-8 with TRBJ2-1; no reliable D call. The CDR3 totals 12 residues. Germline assignment: CDR1 SGHVS and CDR2 FQNEAQ. V was clipped by 3 bases and J by 4 bases, with 4 bases between them. The CDR3 sequence is CASSFRYNEQFF. The CDR3 bases are TGTGCCAGCAGCTTCCGTTACAATGAGCAGTTCTTC.

The genes are TRBV7-9 and TRBJ2-7, with 9 bases that match TRBD2. CDR1 is SEHNR, CDR2 FQNEAQ, per germline (reference sequence). The CDR3 covers 17 residues. Unmatched junction bases numbered 16, after V lost 5 bases and J lost 5 bases. The CDR3 DNA follows: TGTGCCAGCAGCCACCCCACTAGCGGGCGTCAGATCCACGAGCAGTACGTC. Amino acids: CASSHPTSGRQIHEQYV.

The chain is built from TRBV7-9 and TRBJ1-2; D gene ambiguous. The germline V gene has CDR1 SEHNR and CDR2 FQNEAQ (reference sequence). Trimming stripped 3 bases from V and 2 bases from J, with 13 bases between. The CDR3 runs 15 residues. The chain's CDR3 is CASSFPGEGNYGYTF. The DNA for the CDR3 is TGTGCCAGCAGCTTTCCGGGAGAAGGGAACTATGGCTACACCTTC.

The rearrangement links TRBV29-1 to TRBJ2-1; 7 bases map to TRBD2. Germline assignment: CDR1 SQVTM and CDR2 ANQGSEA. CDR3 size: 14 residues. The trim removed 1 base at V and 3 bases at J, leaving 3 bases unmatched. The CDR3 bases are TGCAGCGTTGAAGGGCTAGCGGACTACAATGAGCAGTTCTTC. Its protein product is CSVEGLADYNEQFF.

This rearrangement joins TRBV4-2 to TRBJ2-2, with 7 bases matching TRBD2. The trim removed 0 bases at V and 6 bases at J, leaving 10 bases unmatched. The length of the CDR3 is 17 residues. CDR1 and CDR2 from the germline V gene are LGHNA and YNFKEQ. For the CDR3, the DNA is TGTGCCAGCAGCCAAGATCCATCTAGCGGTTGGGCCGGGGAGCTGTTTTTT. This translates into CASSQDPSSGWAGELFF.

The chain uses TRBV12-5 and TRBJ1-2; the match to TRBD1 covers 7 bases. This CDR3 contains 15 residues. Looked up from germline, CDR1 is LGHNT and CDR2 is FRNRAP. V lost 5 bases, J lost 4 bases, and 10 bases stayed unmatched. This chain's CDR3 is CASGGVRDRLYGYTF. The CDR3 nucleotides are TGTGCTAGTGGTGGGGTAAGGGACAGACTCTATGGCTACACCTTC.

In its sample, this clonotype was seen once. The V call is TRBV11-2, the J call TRBJ2-7; D uncertain. Trimming cost V 1 base and J 2 bases, with 15 bases left between them. Per germline, CDR1 SGHAT and CDR2 FQNNGV. This CDR3 region has 16 residues. The CDR3 spells CASSLGLGGVAYEQYF. In DNA form, the CDR3 reads TGTGCCAGCAGCTTAGGTCTAGGTGGGGTCGCCTACGAGCAGTACTTC.

This clonotype has only one observation. The chain carries TRBV29-1 and TRBJ2-3; 8 bases line up with TRBD2. The CDR3 is 14 residues long. V shed 6 bases and J 5 bases; nucleotides not matched to a gene: 10. Germline assignment: CDR1 SQVTM and CDR2 ANQGSEA. Here the CDR3 reads CSVAPSGSGDTQYF. DNA of the CDR3: TGCAGCGTCGCCCCGAGCGGGAGTGGAGATACGCAGTATTTT.

This clonotype was found once. The chain couples TRBV20-1 to TRBJ1-2; D is possibly TRBD1 (6 bases). Looked up from germline, CDR1 is DFQATT and CDR2 is SNEGSKA (reference sequence). V gave up 3 bases and J gave up 8 bases, with 19 bases separating them. This CDR3 comprises 14 residues. The CDR3 nucleotides read TGCAGTGCTAGCCCCCCCGGCCGGGGGCTCGGCTACACCTTC. Amino acid sequence: CSASPPGRGLGYTF.

The chain couples TRBV11-1 to TRBJ2-1; 11 bases line up with TRBD2. V trimming: 1 base; J trimming: 3 bases; junction bases outside the gene matches: 5. The length of the CDR3 is 17 residues. Germline lookup yields CDR1 SGHAT and CDR2 FQDESV (reference sequence). This chain's CDR3 is CASSLVPSGGLYNEQFF. The CDR3 DNA is TGTGCCAGCAGCTTAGTTCCTAGCGGGGGGCTCTACAATGAGCAGTTCTTC.

This clonotype was detected a few times. V gene TRBV7-9 combines with J gene TRBJ2-7, with D tentatively TRBD2 (5 bases). V dropped 4 bases and J dropped 1 base, with 11 bases sitting between them. The CDR3 extends over 14 amino acids. From germline, CDR1 is SEHNR and CDR2 FQNEAQ (reference sequence). CDR3 in DNA: TGTGCCAGCAGCTCGTCGGGGAGTTCCTACGAGCAGTACTTC. This gives the protein CASSSSGSSYEQYF.

The CDR3 nucleotides are TGTGCCAGCAGGCGCGGAGGGGCGGCTAATGAAAAACTGTTTTTT. Translation gives CASRRGGAANEKLFF. J is TRBJ1-4 and V is TRBV7-9; the D gene is possibly TRBD1 (5 bases). The CDR3 loop spans 15 amino acids. The ends were cut back, 6 bases at V and 3 bases at J, with 14 bases in the middle. Germline V gives CDR1 SEHNR, CDR2 FQNEAQ (reference sequence).